This T cell receptor (beta chain) is drawn from a study of T cells in tuberculosis. Study summary: A South African cohort included IGRA-negative adolescents, latently infected IGRA-positive adolescents and adults with active tuberculosis.

The V gene's germline CDR1 is SGHNT and CDR2 YYREEE (reference sequence). Trimming took 0 bases from V and 6 from J, leaving 9 bases between them. The CDR3 covers 13 residues. TCRdb keeps only in-frame clones here, not all; method: immunoSEQ multiplex PCR. This table has about 30,000 clones, roughly 90% appearing once. The specimen sequenced was PBMCs. J is TRBJ2-5 and V is TRBV5-4; D ambiguous. The TCR was taken from a donor aged 10 to 29 with latent tuberculosis or without tuberculosis infection. The CDR3 DNA reads as TGTGCCAGCAGCTTGGCCGGTTTTCAGACCCAGTACTTC. The encoded protein is CASSLAGFQTQYF.